This TCR beta chain originates from a study of identical twins. The CDR3 runs to 15 residues. CDR1 is SGHRS and CDR2 is YFSETQ in the germline V gene. TCRdb itself ran the 5' RACE reads through MiXCR, one entry per CDR3 protein. Of approximately 1.8 million distinct CDR3 sequences listed, around 29% are singletons. Points on this clonotype: Antigen specificity is unknown.

Notes on the study in general: Twins showed weaker excess sharing in their beta out-of-frame sequences.

The source of this sequence is a newborn girl in good health. The specimen was cord blood. The chain combines TRBV5-1 with TRBJ2-1, with a tentative D call TRBD2 (5 bases). The better agreement between TRBJ2-7 and the DNA end casts doubt on the J call. The chain's CDR3 is CASSLGAALYNEQYF. In DNA, the CDR3 is TGCGCCAGCAGCTTGGGAGCGGCCCTGTACAATGAGCAGTACTTC.